Sample share makes the clone carrying this TCR beta chain medium-sized. Germline CDR1 reads SGHTA; CDR2 reads FQGNSA. The CDR3 has 12 residues. The V end was cut by 5 bases, the J end by 7 bases, with 12 bases between. MiXCR was run by TCRdb on the 5' RACE reads, yielding one entry per CDR3 protein. The profile covers about 55,000 distinct CDR3 sequences, with around 21% appearing a single time and around 3.2% taken by the ten largest. Treg sorting used a CD4+CD25+CD127-/low gate. J is TRBJ2-7 and V is TRBV7-2; a weak D match, TRBD1 (6 bases). The material sequenced was tumor-infiltrating Tregs sorted from the breast tumor. The sequence was obtained from a female donor with breast cancer. The CDR3 loop is CASSPYREEQYF. The DNA of the CDR3 is TGTGCCAGCAGCCCTTACAGGGAAGAGCAGTACTTC.